These 29 T cell receptor beta chains were all obtained from the same sample, sequenced in a study of blood T cells in healthy people across ages. Then a second PCR, running about 6 to 11 cycles, was carried out with a sample-barcoded 5' primer and a J-beta primer mix. TCRdb ran MiXCR on the 5' RACE reads and lists one entry per CDR3 protein. The data hold 750,000 to 950,000 distinct CDR3 sequences, with roughly 29% observed a single time. Another study also made use of these data, one on T cells of mothers and their children.

The material sequenced was blood. The source is a woman aged 40 to 50 in good health.

The CDR3 loop is CASSWRRQGTTGELFF. The CDR3 region has the DNA TGCGCCAGCAGCTGGCGGCGGCAGGGGACCACCGGGGAGCTGTTTTTT. V and J are TRBV5-1 and TRBJ2-2; tentative D call: TRBD1 (6 bases). The CDR3 has 16 amino acids. Trimming left V 3 bases short and J 4 bases short, with 16 bases between. Per the germline V gene, CDR1 is SGHRS and CDR2 is YFSETQ. Full variable domain (remainder filled in from reference TRBV5-1 and TRBJ2-2): KAGVTQTPRYLIKTRGQQVTLSCSPISGHRSVSWYQQTPGQGLQFLFEYFSETQRNKGNFPGRFSGRQFSNSRSEMNVSTLELGDSALYLCASSWRRQGTTGELFFGEGSRLTVL.

V is TRBV7-2 and J is TRBJ1-5; D may be TRBD1 (6 bases). The CDR3 is 16 amino acids. Germline V gene sequence: CDR1 SGHTA, CDR2 FQGNSA. Trimming stripped 5 bases from V and 0 bases from J, with 14 bases between. CDR3 DNA sequence: TGTGCCAGCAGCCGACAGGCAGGGGTTAGCAATCAGCCCCAGCATTTT. Its translation is CASSRQAGVSNQPQHF.

The chain joins TRBV4-2 to TRBJ2-2; 10 nucleotides align to TRBD2. After removal of 2 bases from V and 4 bases from J, the junction contained 10 bases not matched to a gene. The CDR3 loop spans 18 amino acids. Germline lookup yields CDR1 LGHNA and CDR2 YNFKEQ. The CDR3 loop reads CASSQSLLAGTRTGELFF. CDR3 DNA sequence: TGTGCCAGCAGCCAAAGTTTACTAGCGGGGACTCGCACCGGGGAGCTGTTTTTT.

The V and J genes are TRBV6-6 and TRBJ1-2; tentatively, D is TRBD1 (5 bases). V was cut by 6 bases and J by 6 bases, with 14 bases left in between. Per germline, CDR1 MNHNY and CDR2 SVGAGI (reference sequence). The CDR3 spans 13 residues. The CDR3 spells CASRYPEGHGYTF. The DNA of the CDR3 is TGTGCCAGCAGGTACCCCGAGGGGCATGGCTACACCTTC.

The chain is built from TRBV28 and TRBJ2-7; D may match TRBD1 or TRBD2 (5 bases each). Per the germline V gene, CDR1 is MDHEN and CDR2 is SYDVKM. Trimming stripped 7 bases from V and 0 bases from J, with 19 bases between. This CDR3 is 16 amino acids long. The CDR3: CASKPNGGAGSYEQYF. The DNA of the CDR3 is TGTGCCAGCAAACCTAATGGGGGTGCAGGCTCCTACGAGCAGTACTTC.

The V gene is TRBV28, the J gene TRBJ2-3; no reliable D call. This CDR3 is 17 amino acids long. The germline gives CDR1 MDHEN, CDR2 SYDVKM. The germline V and J ends were trimmed by 2 bases and 0 bases, with 15 bases remaining between them. The CDR3 bases are TGTGCCAGCAGTTTACAGGCCACCCACTCTAGCACAGATACGCAGTATTTT. Residues: CASSLQATHSSTDTQYF.

This clonotype showed up just a few times. The rearrangement uses TRBV6-5 and TRBJ1-4, with D maybe TRBD1 (6 bases). The V end lost 5 bases, the J end lost 5 bases, and 18 bases lay between the germline ends. The CDR3 contains 16 residues. Germline CDR1 MNHEY, CDR2 SVGAGI. The CDR3 DNA is TGTGCCAGCAGTCTACGACCGTGGGGGCAAAATGAAAAACTGTTTTTT. Translation gives CASSLRPWGQNEKLFF.

This clonotype was detected a few times. The rearrangement uses TRBV7-2 and TRBJ2-3; TRBD2 agrees at 11 bases. V trimming: 2 bases; J trimming: 2 bases; junction bases outside the gene matches: 3. This CDR3 has 16 residues. Germline CDR1 is SGHTA and CDR2 is FQGNSA. The CDR3 coding sequence is TGTGCCAGCAGCTTACGTAGCGGGGGGGCCACAGATACGCAGTATTTT. This encodes CASSLRSGGATDTQYF.

This clonotype was detected ten times or more. This chain joins TRBV7-3 and TRBJ2-6; 11 nucleotides line up with TRBD1. CDR1 and CDR2 (germline): SGHTA, FQGTGA. The CDR3 covers 17 residues. V was clipped by 5 bases and J by 4 bases; unmatched bases: 7. The CDR3 spells CASSPGQGARGANVLTF. CDR3 DNA: TGTGCCAGCAGCCCAGGACAGGGGGCGAGGGGGGCCAACGTCCTGACTTTC.

Only a few counts were recorded for this clonotype. The genes are TRBV4-2 and TRBJ2-7, with 7 nucleotides matching TRBD1. Germline lookup yields CDR1 LGHNA and CDR2 YNFKEQ. The V and J ends lost 0 bases and 2 bases, in that order; junction bases with no gene match: 4. The CDR3 is 15 residues long. The CDR3 bases are TGTGCCAGCAGCCAAGAGGACAGGCTACCCTACGAGCAGTACTTC. Its translation: CASSQEDRLPYEQYF.

This clonotype was seen ten or more times. The V call is TRBV12-3 or TRBV12-4, the J call TRBJ1-1; D gene ambiguous. Trimming took 6 bases from V and 3 from J, leaving 17 bases between them. The CDR3 contains 15 residues. CDR3 amino acids: CASSRPHGAHTEAFF. The CDR3 bases are TGTGCCAGCAGCCGCCCCCACGGCGCGCACACTGAAGCTTTCTTT.

The CDR3 protein is CASSRTGSGNTIYF. The CDR3 nucleotides read TGTGCCAGCAGCCGGACGGGCTCTGGAAACACCATATATTTT. The chain is built from TRBV7-9 and TRBJ1-3; D is uncertain. The CDR3 has 14 amino acids. Germline loops: CDR1 SEHNR, CDR2 FQNEAQ (reference sequence). The V and J ends lost 5 bases and 0 bases respectively, with 8 bases between them.

This clonotype came up many times. V is TRBV3-1 and J is TRBJ2-7, with 7 bases identical to TRBD1. The CDR3 contains 15 residues. V trimming: 1 base; J trimming: 2 bases; junction bases outside the gene matches: 5. The germline V gene has CDR1 LGHDT and CDR2 YNNKEL (reference sequence). For the CDR3, the DNA is TGTGCCAGCAGCCAAGCATCGGGACAGACCTACGAGCAGTACTTC. Translation gives CASSQASGQTYEQYF.

V usage is TRBV28 and J usage is TRBJ2-7; 13 bases align to TRBD2. This CDR3 contains 14 residues. Germline trimming cut 6 bases from V and 3 bases from J; bases unmatched to any gene: 2. The germline gives CDR1 MDHEN, CDR2 SYDVKM. The CDR3 reads CASSGTSGVYEQYF. The CDR3 coding sequence is TGTGCCAGCAGCGGGACTAGCGGGGTCTACGAGCAGTACTTC.

This clonotype was detected a few times. This chain links TRBV9 with TRBJ2-4; D is ambiguous. The J call may be incorrect, as the DNA end agrees better with TRBJ2-7. Per the germline V gene, CDR1 is SGDLS and CDR2 is YYNGEE. This CDR3 has 14 residues. The CDR3 here is CASGPAANRGEQYF. DNA for the CDR3: TGTGCCAGCGGCCCAGCCGCCAACAGAGGCGAGCAGTACTTC.

This clonotype was seen ten or more times. This chain connects TRBV19 to TRBJ2-7, with 8 bases fitting TRBD1. Trimming took 5 bases from V and 0 from J; bases not matched to a gene: 6. The V gene's germline CDR1 is LNHDA and CDR2 SQIVND (reference sequence). The CDR3 has 15 residues. CDR3 in DNA: TGTGCCAGTAGTGTGACAGGGGCAAGCTCCTACGAGCAGTACTTC. It codes for CASSVTGASSYEQYF.

This sequence joins TRBV2 and TRBJ2-3; possible D gene TRBD2, 5 bases. V was cut by 11 bases and J by 5 bases, with 17 bases left in between. The germline gives CDR1 SNHLY, CDR2 FYNNEI. The CDR3 is made up of 13 amino acids. In DNA, the CDR3 is TGTGCCTGCCCCCGGCTAGCTGTAGATACGCAGTATTTT. It encodes CACPRLAVDTQYF.

This chain links TRBV5-1 with TRBJ1-2, with unresolved D. The CDR3 is 16 residues long. V lost 1 base, J lost 0 bases, and 13 bases lay in between. CDR1 SGHRS and CDR2 YFSETQ come from the germline V gene. As DNA, the CDR3 is TGCGCCAGCAGCTTGAAGGACCGAAGTCCTAACTATGGCTACACCTTC. Protein: CASSLKDRSPNYGYTF.

Here the CDR3 reads CASSQPPGDGYTF. Written as DNA, the CDR3 is TGCGCCAGCAGCCAACCCCCAGGGGATGGCTACACCTTC. The V call is TRBV4-1, the J call TRBJ1-2; maybe TRBD1 (6 bases). The CDR3 covers 13 residues. CDR1 and CDR2 (germline): MGHRA, YSYEKL. Deletions cut 2 bases from V and 6 bases from J, with 10 bases between.

The chain joins TRBV7-9 to TRBJ1-5, with D maybe TRBD1 (5 bases). CDR1 is SEHNR and CDR2 is FQNEAQ in the germline V gene (reference sequence). With 5 bases removed from V and 2 bases from J, the gap between germline ends came to 19 bases. This CDR3 is built from 17 residues. Here the CDR3 reads CASSGGTGESGNQPQHF. CDR3 DNA sequence: TGTGCCAGCAGCGGTGGGACGGGGGAATCAGGCAATCAGCCCCAGCATTTT.

This clonotype was found many times. This chain joins TRBV6-5 and TRBJ2-7; D may correspond to TRBD1 or TRBD2 (5 bases each). Deletions cut 0 bases from V and 3 bases from J, with 15 bases between. Germline CDR1 and CDR2: MNHEY and SVGAGI. This CDR3 comprises 16 residues. This chain's CDR3 is CASSYSRADRYYEQYF. CDR3 bases: TGTGCCAGCAGTTACTCGAGGGCAGACAGATACTACGAGCAGTACTTC.

The gene calls are TRBV12-3 or TRBV12-4 and TRBJ1-5; D is uncertain. V lost 5 bases, J lost 6 bases, and 11 bases lay in between. This CDR3 comprises 13 residues. Written as DNA, the CDR3 is TGTGCCAGCAGTCCCCAAACGTTTCAGCCCCAGCATTTT. Translating it yields CASSPQTFQPQHF.

In its sample, this clonotype was seen a few times. The rearrangement links TRBV2 to TRBJ1-2; TRBD1 agrees at 8 bases. J gave up 11 bases and V 5 bases, and 10 bases lay outside the gene matches. Germline V gene sequence: CDR1 SNHLY, CDR2 FYNNEI. This CDR3 region has 13 residues. The CDR3 region has the DNA TGTGCCAGCAGTTCCGGGACAGGAAGGGGTTACACCTTC. This translates into CASSSGTGRGYTF.

This clonotype was observed at least ten times. The chain carries TRBV6-1 and TRBJ2-1; a weak D match, TRBD1 (6 bases). The V end was cut by 11 bases, the J end by 7 bases, with 18 bases between. The germline CDR1 and CDR2 sequences are MNHNS and SASEGT. The CDR3 is made up of 13 amino acids. CDR3 sequence (DNA): TGTGCCGGTGGGTACAGGGTTGGAAATGAGCAGTTCTTC. It codes for CAGGYRVGNEQFF.

In this sample, this clonotype turned up a few times. The chain couples TRBV12-3 or TRBV12-4 to TRBJ1-4; D not resolved. This CDR3 is 15 amino acids long. Trimming pared 5 bases from V and 0 bases from J, leaving 10 bases between. For the CDR3, the DNA is TGTGCCAGCAGTATTAGACTGCCAACTAATGAAAAACTGTTTTTT. Protein sequence: CASSIRLPTNEKLFF.

V usage is TRBV19 and J usage is TRBJ1-4; weak D call: TRBD1 (5 bases). Trimming took off 4 bases at V and 4 bases at J, with 10 bases between the two ends. There are 14 residues in the CDR3. Per the germline V gene, CDR1 is LNHDA and CDR2 is SQIVND (reference sequence). CDR3 coding DNA: TGTGCCAGTAGTAAGACAGACTTTAATGAAAAACTGTTTTTT. It translates to CASSKTDFNEKLFF.

The chain carries TRBV18 and TRBJ1-5; no reliable D call. V was cut by 6 bases and J by 3 bases, with 9 bases left in between. The CDR3 loop spans 13 amino acids. CDR1 and CDR2 (germline): KGHSH, LQKENI. CDR3 sequence reads: CASSKGDNQPQHF. CDR3 nucleotide sequence: TGTGCCAGCTCTAAGGGAGACAATCAGCCCCAGCATTTT.

V usage is TRBV7-2 and J usage is TRBJ1-2; D not resolved. Germline loops: CDR1 SGHTA, CDR2 FQGNSA. There are 14 residues in the CDR3. The V end lost 5 bases, the J end lost 0 bases, and 10 bases lay between the germline ends. CDR3 amino acids: CASSDELANYGYTF. CDR3 in DNA: TGTGCCAGCAGCGATGAACTTGCTAACTATGGCTACACCTTC.

V gene TRBV28 combines with J gene TRBJ2-7; maybe TRBD1 (5 bases). CDR1 MDHEN and CDR2 SYDVKM come from the germline V gene. The CDR3 totals 13 residues. V lost 3 bases, J lost 7 bases, and 13 bases lay in between. CDR3 in DNA: TGTGCCAGCAGTTTTCGGACACCCCGGGAGCAGTACTTC. It is translated as CASSFRTPREQYF.